This T cell receptor (beta chain) was documented in a study of OX40 agonist ivuxolimab in advanced cancers. Study context: Averaging about 60 years in age, with a range of roughly 20 to 90, the cohort was around 87% male.

Clones were read by immunoSEQ multiplex PCR, and TCRdb kept only the in-frame ones, dropping some. The sample includes some 60,000 clones, roughly 92% of them seen just once. This receptor was obtained from an adult with an advanced solid tumor such as melanoma, head and neck, liver or kidney cancer. The specimen comprised CD4+ or CD8+ T cells sorted from blood, sampled in a trial of the OX40 agonist ivuxolimab.

CDR3 nucleotide sequence: TGTGCCAGCAGCTACTCAGGGAACGGCTACACCTTC. This sequence encodes CASSYSGNGYTF. The chain uses TRBV28 and TRBJ1-2; tentative D call: TRBD1 (5 bases). The germline gives CDR1 MDHEN, CDR2 SYDVKM. Trimming stripped 6 bases from V and 8 bases from J, with 13 bases between. The CDR3 spans 12 residues.